The sequence of this T cell receptor (beta chain) was determined in a study of T-cell reconstitution after alpha-beta-depleted transplantation in children. This clonotype came up a few times. Trimming cost V 2 bases and J 8 bases, with 7 bases left between them. The CDR3 is 13 residues long. Unique molecular identifiers were incorporated during preparation of the TCRbeta library. From the PCR reads, TCRdb called clonotypes with MiXCR, one entry per CDR3 protein. The data contain approximately 270,000 distinct CDR3 sequences, over 8% of them singletons. The clonotype originates from a human donor who donated a stem cell graft to a child with SCID. This rearrangement joins TRBV12-3 or TRBV12-4 to TRBJ1-6; D ambiguous. The sequences come from PBMCs from the stem cell graft donor, collected from the stem cell graft. The CDR3 DNA reads TGTGCCAGCAGTTTAAATCCGGATTCACCCCTCCACTTT. It specifies CASSLNPDSPLHF.